One and the same sample provided the 32 T cell receptor beta chains below, sequenced in a study of vaccination and CD4 T cells after COVID-19. Cultured CD4+ T cells had their DNA profiled by the Oncomine TCR Beta short-read assay. One entry per CDR3 protein results from TCRdb running MiXCR on the PCR reads. The sample lists about 17,000 distinct CDR3 sequences; around 48% were seen once. The antigens for these receptors are not known. As to time point: late sampling 161 to 241 days after vaccination in a few convalescent patients. Documented treatment: roughly nine-day PBMC culture with coronavirus spike peptide pools or control peptides (ViraFEST assay). Material: CD4+ T cells from blood, cultured in vitro, obtained about 7 months after SARS-CoV-2 vaccination. These receptors were obtained from a human donor who had recovered from COVID-19.

This clonotype was detected a few times. The gene calls are TRBV20-1 and TRBJ2-5; D call uncertain. This CDR3 region has 10 residues. The V gene lost 5 bases and the J gene lost 4 bases, with 5 bases spanning the gap. The germline V gene encodes CDR1 DFQATT and CDR2 SNEGSKA (reference sequence). The CDR3 coding sequence is TGCAGTGCTGACCGAGAGACCCAGTACTTC. Residues: CSADRETQYF.

This clonotype was detected a few times. The rearrangement links TRBV20-1 to TRBJ1-1; D gene uncertain. CDR3 length equals 13 residues. The V end was cut by 2 bases, the J end by 0 bases, with 7 bases between. The germline V gene encodes CDR1 DFQATT and CDR2 SNEGSKA (reference sequence). The CDR3 reads CSARSLLNTEAFF. The CDR3 DNA follows: TGCAGTGCTAGAAGCCTACTGAACACTGAAGCTTTCTTT.

The V and J genes are TRBV20-1 and TRBJ2-7; 9 bases line up with TRBD1. CDR3 size: 13 residues. The V gene's germline CDR1 is DFQATT and CDR2 SNEGSKA (reference sequence). Trimming took 5 bases from V and 1 from J; bases not matched to a gene: 3. CDR3 residues: CSAGTGRSYEQYF. The CDR3 region has the DNA TGCAGTGCTGGGACAGGGAGGTCCTACGAGCAGTACTTC.

This chain connects TRBV6-5 to TRBJ1-6; unclear D gene. Germline loops: CDR1 MNHEY, CDR2 SVGAGI. This CDR3 comprises 14 residues. Trimming cost V 2 bases and J 13 bases, with 15 bases left between them. The CDR3 spells CASSYATELWPLHF. DNA of the CDR3: TGTGCCAGCAGTTACGCCACAGAGCTTTGGCCCCTCCACTTT.

This clonotype was recorded a few times. The chain recombines TRBV6-1 with TRBJ1-1; D gene unclear. This CDR3 is 14 amino acids long. Trimming left V 3 bases short and J 1 base short, with 9 bases between. Germline V gene data show CDR1 as MNHNS and CDR2 as SASEGT. CDR3 sequence reads: CASSERTRNTEAFF. Here the CDR3 DNA reads TGTGCCAGCAGTGAGAGGACCCGGAACACTGAAGCTTTCTTT.

V gene TRBV6-1 combines with J gene TRBJ2-1, with 11 bases lining up with TRBD2. This CDR3 is built from 18 residues. The V gene end was trimmed by 5 bases and the J gene end by 5 bases; junction bases not matched to a gene: 14. The germline CDR1 and CDR2 sequences are MNHNS and SASEGT. Here the CDR3 DNA reads TGTGCCAGCAGTAAGACCTTAAGTTCTAGCGGGAGGAACAATGAGCAGTTCTTC. This translates into CASSKTLSSSGRNNEQFF.

The chain uses TRBV20-1 and TRBJ2-3; D uncertain. V was trimmed by 0 bases and J by 1 base, leaving 11 bases between them. Per the germline V gene, CDR1 is DFQATT and CDR2 is SNEGSKA (reference sequence). The CDR3 has 15 amino acids. The CDR3 region has the DNA TGCAGTGCTAGAGATCTAGAATTTGGCACAGATACGCAGTATTTT. It codes for CSARDLEFGTDTQYF.

In its sample, this clonotype was seen a few times. The genes are TRBV2 and TRBJ1-6; no reliable D call. Germline assignment: CDR1 SNHLY and CDR2 FYNNEI. The CDR3 is 13 residues long. V shed 3 bases and J shed 9 bases, with 9 bases lying between them. This chain's CDR3 is CASSEEAGSPLHF. CDR3 coding DNA: TGTGCCAGCAGTGAGGAGGCCGGTTCACCCCTCCACTTT.

The V gene is TRBV2, the J gene TRBJ2-3; D is unresolved. This CDR3 region has 11 residues. Between the trimmed V and J ends, which lost 2 bases and 6 bases, there was a span of 3 bases. Germline CDR1 SNHLY, CDR2 FYNNEI. CDR3 DNA: TGTGCCAGCAGTGAACCGGATACGCAGTATTTT. Translation gives CASSEPDTQYF.

The rearrangement joins TRBV20-1 to TRBJ2-2; D is possibly TRBD2 (5 bases). V was clipped by 2 bases and J by 1 base, with 8 bases between them. Per the germline V gene, CDR1 is DFQATT and CDR2 is SNEGSKA (reference sequence). This CDR3 is built from 14 residues. The CDR3 nucleotides read TGCAGTGCTAGACCCACTAGGAACACCGGGGAGCTGTTTTTT. Translation gives CSARPTRNTGELFF.

This clonotype has more than one count but fewer than ten. This chain links TRBV19 with TRBJ1-1; D unclear. This CDR3 spans 13 amino acids. The V gene lost 7 bases and the J gene lost 5 bases, with 14 bases spanning the gap. Germline loops: CDR1 LNHDA, CDR2 SQIVND (reference sequence). The CDR3 bases are TGTGCCAGTACCGGGTCCGGGGAGACTGAAGCTTTCTTT. It yields the protein CASTGSGETEAFF.

The chain is built from TRBV7-9 and TRBJ1-3; no definite D call. The CDR3 has 12 amino acids. Trimming shortened V by 5 bases and J by 5 bases, and 7 bases separated the two germline ends. Germline V gene lookup returns CDR1 SEHNR and CDR2 FQNEAQ (reference sequence). The CDR3 reads CASSQNRNTIYF. The CDR3 nucleotides are TGTGCCAGCAGCCAGAACAGAAACACCATATATTTT.

This clonotype showed up just a few times. The rearrangement joins TRBV20-1 to TRBJ2-5; 8 bases match TRBD1. CDR3 length equals 13 residues. CDR1 DFQATT and CDR2 SNEGSKA come from the germline V gene (reference sequence). J was trimmed by 3 bases and V by 3 bases; bases with no gene match: 3. The chain's CDR3 is CSASQGAEETQYF. The CDR3 region has the DNA TGCAGTGCTAGCCAGGGGGCTGAAGAGACCCAGTACTTC.

The rearrangement uses TRBV5-4 and TRBJ2-5, with 7 positions matching TRBD2. Germline CDR1 SGHNT, CDR2 YYREEE (reference sequence). The CDR3 is 16 residues long. The V segment lost 0 bases and the J segment 1 base; nucleotides outside the gene matches: 6. In DNA form, the CDR3 reads TGTGCCAGCAGCTTGGGTGCAGCGGGGATCCAAGAGACCCAGTACTTC. Amino acids: CASSLGAAGIQETQYF.

This chain uses TRBV7-2 with TRBJ2-7; D is ambiguous. This CDR3 contains 12 residues. Germline CDR1 reads SGHTA; CDR2 reads FQGNSA. Trimming pared 5 bases from V and 3 bases from J, leaving 8 bases between. The CDR3 protein is CASSPQNYEQYF. The CDR3 DNA sequence: TGTGCCAGCAGCCCCCAAAACTACGAGCAGTACTTC.

The DNA for the CDR3 is TGTGCCAGCAGCGACCGGGACAGGGGATCTTTCTTT. This encodes CASSDRDRGSFF. The chain recombines TRBV7-9 with TRBJ1-1; 10 bases agree with TRBD1. The CDR3 length is 12 residues. Germline values: CDR1 SEHNR, CDR2 FQNEAQ (reference sequence). V lost 5 bases, J lost 12 bases, and 6 bases stayed unmatched.

The J gene is TRBJ2-7, the V gene TRBV6-1; TRBD1 matches 7 bases. The CDR3 extends over 14 amino acids. Germline V gene lookup returns CDR1 MNHNS and CDR2 SASEGT. With 5 bases clipped from V and 4 bases from J, the junction kept 8 bases outside the gene matches. CDR3 sequence reads: CASSQPGQKYEQYF. DNA of the CDR3: TGTGCCAGCAGTCAGCCGGGACAGAAATACGAGCAGTACTTC.

This sequence joins TRBV5-1 and TRBJ2-7; 11 bases agree with TRBD2. The V and J ends lost 0 bases and 0 bases, in that order; junction bases with no gene match: 2. Germline V lookup: CDR1 SGHRS, CDR2 YFSETQ. The CDR3 is 16 amino acids. The CDR3 sequence is CASSLGLAGYSYEQYF. CDR3 nucleotide sequence: TGCGCCAGCAGCTTGGGACTAGCGGGGTACTCCTACGAGCAGTACTTC.

A word on this clonotype: Because the CDR3's place on the DNA is in doubt, the DNA is left out and the CDR3 is given as listed by TCRdb. This chain joins TRBV7-5 and TRBJ2-7. TRBV7-5 is described as a pseudogene. The CDR3 extends over 14 residues, inclusive of both ends. Here the CDR3 reads CISVPEAPRYEQYF.

The chain employs TRBV6-1 and TRBJ1-1; D is unclear. Germline V gene data show CDR1 as MNHNS and CDR2 as SASEGT. The length of the CDR3 is 12 residues. V lost 6 bases, J lost 1 base, and 6 bases lay in between. The CDR3 region is CASRGANTEAFF. CDR3 coding DNA: TGTGCCAGCAGGGGCGCGAACACTGAAGCTTTCTTT.

This chain joins TRBV20-1 and TRBJ2-4; a weak D match, TRBD2 (6 bases). V was clipped by 0 bases and J by 7 bases, with 10 bases between them. Germline CDR1 and CDR2: DFQATT and SNEGSKA (reference sequence). This CDR3 is 13 amino acids long. The DNA of the CDR3 is TGCAGTGCTAGAGATTACGCGGGGAACATTCAGTACTTC. It encodes CSARDYAGNIQYF.

The chain uses TRBV7-3 and TRBJ2-1; TRBD2 matches at 8 bases. Germline V lookup: CDR1 SGHTA, CDR2 FQGTGA. With V trimmed by 4 bases and J by 0 bases, 5 bases remained unmatched. This CDR3 has 16 amino acids. This CDR3 reads CASSSGGSSSYNEQFF. DNA for the CDR3: TGTGCCAGCAGCTCGGGGGGGTCGAGCTCCTACAATGAGCAGTTCTTC.

The chain carries TRBV6-5 and TRBJ2-7, with D hard to call. The V gene's germline CDR1 is MNHEY and CDR2 SVGAGI. Trimming took 0 bases from V and 7 from J, leaving 13 bases between them. The CDR3 has 14 amino acids. CDR3 loop: CASSYSTLRPEQYF. In DNA, the CDR3 is TGTGCCAGCAGTTACTCGACTCTACGGCCTGAGCAGTACTTC.

This chain links TRBV6-1 with TRBJ1-5; tentatively, D is TRBD1 (5 bases). The ends were cut back, 5 bases at V and 3 bases at J, with 8 bases in the middle. This CDR3 spans 13 amino acids. In germline, CDR1 is MNHNS, CDR2 SASEGT. The CDR3 sequence is CASSRQLNQPQHF. The CDR3 DNA is TGTGCCAGCAGTCGACAGCTCAATCAGCCCCAGCATTTT.

V gene TRBV6-1 combines with J gene TRBJ2-3; 10 nucleotides agree with TRBD2. This CDR3 is 17 amino acids long. From germline, CDR1 is MNHNS and CDR2 SASEGT. The V gene end was trimmed by 1 base and the J gene end by 2 bases; junction bases not matched to a gene: 6. CDR3 amino acids: CASSEVLAGGSTDTQYF. In nucleotides, the CDR3 is TGTGCCAGCAGTGAAGTATTAGCGGGGGGTTCCACAGATACGCAGTATTTT.

J is TRBJ2-7 and V is TRBV5-6; TRBD1 or TRBD2 may be the D gene (5 bases each). The CDR3 has 14 amino acids. V was pared by 9 bases and J by 1 base, with 17 bases between. Per germline, CDR1 SGHDT and CDR2 YYEEEE. CDR3 bases: TGTGCCACCAAAAGCCGAGAGGGGTCCTACGAGCAGTACTTC. This encodes CATKSREGSYEQYF.

Only a few counts were recorded for this clonotype. V usage is TRBV6-2 or TRBV6-3 and J usage is TRBJ2-5; TRBD2 agrees at 11 bases. The CDR3 sequence is 19 residues long. V lost 6 bases to trimming and J lost 1 base; unmatched junction nucleotides: 16. The germline gives CDR1 MNHEY, CDR2 SVGEGT. The CDR3 sequence: CASRTVFTSGSRIQETQYF. The CDR3 bases are TGTGCCAGCAGGACTGTGTTCACTAGCGGGAGTCGCATCCAAGAGACCCAGTACTTC.

The chain recombines TRBV7-9 with TRBJ2-2; tentatively, D is TRBD2 (7 bases). V dropped 6 bases and J dropped 4 bases, with 18 bases sitting between them. This CDR3 is built from 16 residues. Germline values: CDR1 SEHNR, CDR2 FQNEAQ (reference sequence). The CDR3 region has the DNA TGTGCCAGCAGACCCCGGGCGGGGGCCCTCACCGGGGAGCTGTTTTTT. Translated: CASRPRAGALTGELFF.

J is TRBJ2-5 and V is TRBV7-9; the match to TRBD2 covers 14 bases. The CDR3 consists of 17 residues. Germline CDR1 SEHNR, CDR2 FQNEAQ (reference sequence). V lost 4 bases, J lost 5 bases, and 9 bases stayed unmatched. CDR3 DNA: TGTGCCAGCAGCTCCGGGACTAGCGGGAGTGTCTGGGAGACCCAGTACTTC. It is translated as CASSSGTSGSVWETQYF.

This CDR3 reads CASIKSWGGSTDTQYF. In DNA form, the CDR3 reads TGTGCCAGCATCAAAAGCTGGGGGGGCAGCACAGATACGCAGTATTTT. The J gene is TRBJ2-3, the V gene TRBV5-8; tentatively, D is TRBD2 (7 bases). Per germline, CDR1 SGHTS and CDR2 YDEGEE. This CDR3 is built from 16 residues. V lost 6 bases, J lost 0 bases, and 17 bases lay in between.

This CDR3 is CASSRAAVPVEGYTF. DNA of the CDR3: TGTGCCAGCAGCCGAGCGGCTGTGCCGGTGGAAGGCTACACCTTC. The chain links TRBV5-5 to TRBJ1-2; D uncertain. V lost 4 bases to trimming and J lost 8 bases, with 21 bases between them. Per germline, CDR1 SGHKS and CDR2 YYEKEE (reference sequence). This CDR3 has 15 amino acids.

This rearrangement joins TRBV27 to TRBJ1-6, with a possible D match to TRBD1 (5 bases). Trimming left V 0 bases short and J 7 bases short, with 10 bases between. Germline loops: CDR1 MNHEY, CDR2 SMNVEV (reference sequence). The CDR3 has 15 amino acids. The CDR3 DNA reads TGTGCCAGCAGTTTATCGGGGAGGGGAAATTCACCCCTCCACTTT. It is translated as CASSLSGRGNSPLHF.